Below, 3 T cell receptor beta chains from the same sample are listed, as sequenced in a study of cytomegalovirus exposure and HLA in healthy donors. Profiling relied on immunoSEQ multiplex PCR, and the TCRdb table lists in-frame clones only, not all of them. Of about 140,000 clones listed, 84% are singletons. Sequences were obtained from PBMCs. The source of these receptors is a woman in her thirties in good health and CMV-seronegative.

V is TRBV6-5 and J is TRBJ2-3; TRBD2 aligns across 8 bases. CDR1 and CDR2 from the germline V gene are MNHEY and SVGAGI. V gave up 6 bases and J gave up 1 base; unmatched junction bases: 3. The CDR3 contains 14 residues. The CDR3: CASRLAGRTDTQYF. Here the CDR3 DNA reads TGTGCCAGCAGATTAGCGGGGCGCACAGATACGCAGTATTTT.

The sample holds a few counts of this clone. This chain joins TRBV19 and TRBJ2-4, with TRBD1 matching 7 bases. Germline CDR1 is LNHDA and CDR2 is SQIVND (reference sequence). The ends lost 3 bases at V and 1 base at J; junction bases unmatched: 6. This CDR3 comprises 16 residues. The CDR3 bases are TGTGCCAGTAGTATGACAGGGCAGGGGGCCAAAAACATTCAGTACTTC. It codes for CASSMTGQGAKNIQYF.

V usage is TRBV20-1 and J usage is TRBJ2-1; D is unresolved. The CDR3 loop spans 11 amino acids. Germline V gives CDR1 DFQATT, CDR2 SNEGSKA (reference sequence). With 6 bases removed from V and 9 bases from J, the gap between germline ends came to 12 bases. Here the CDR3 DNA reads TGCAGTGCCCACGCCTTCGGTGAGCAGTTCTTC. Its translation: CSAHAFGEQFF.